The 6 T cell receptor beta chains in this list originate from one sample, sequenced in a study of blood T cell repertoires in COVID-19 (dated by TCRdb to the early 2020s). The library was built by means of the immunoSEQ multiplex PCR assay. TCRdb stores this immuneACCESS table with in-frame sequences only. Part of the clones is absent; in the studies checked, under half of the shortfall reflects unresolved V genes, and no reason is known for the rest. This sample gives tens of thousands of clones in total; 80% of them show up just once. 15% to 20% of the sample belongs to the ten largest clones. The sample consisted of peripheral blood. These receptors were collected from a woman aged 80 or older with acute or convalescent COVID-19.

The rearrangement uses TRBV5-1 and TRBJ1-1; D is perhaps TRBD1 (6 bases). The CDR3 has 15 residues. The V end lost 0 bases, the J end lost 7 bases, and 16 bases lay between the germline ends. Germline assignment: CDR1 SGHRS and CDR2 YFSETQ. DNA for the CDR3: TGCGCCAGCAGCTTGGACCCTACAGGGATGCTTGAAGCTTTCTTT. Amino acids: CASSLDPTGMLEAFF.

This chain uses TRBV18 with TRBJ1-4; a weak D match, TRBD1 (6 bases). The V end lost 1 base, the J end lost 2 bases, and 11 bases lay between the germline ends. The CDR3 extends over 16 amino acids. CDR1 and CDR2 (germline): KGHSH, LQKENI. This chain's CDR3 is CASSPRIDRTNEKLFF. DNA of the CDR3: TGTGCCAGCTCACCACGGATAGACAGGACTAATGAAAAACTGTTTTTT. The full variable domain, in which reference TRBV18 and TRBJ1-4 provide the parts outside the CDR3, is NAGVMQNPRHLVRRRGQEARLRCSPMKGHSHVYWYRQLPEEGLKFMVYLQKENIIDESGMPKERFSAEFPKEGPSILRIQQVVRGDSAAYFCASSPRIDRTNEKLFFGSGTQLSVL.

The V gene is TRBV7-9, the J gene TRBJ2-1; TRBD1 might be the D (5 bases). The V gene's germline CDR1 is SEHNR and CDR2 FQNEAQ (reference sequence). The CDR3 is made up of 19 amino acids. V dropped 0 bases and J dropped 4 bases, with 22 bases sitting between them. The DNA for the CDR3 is TGTGCCAGCAGCTTAGCGCTGGGAAGGTTCGCTGGGGCTTACAATGAGCAGTTCTTC. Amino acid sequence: CASSLALGRFAGAYNEQFF.

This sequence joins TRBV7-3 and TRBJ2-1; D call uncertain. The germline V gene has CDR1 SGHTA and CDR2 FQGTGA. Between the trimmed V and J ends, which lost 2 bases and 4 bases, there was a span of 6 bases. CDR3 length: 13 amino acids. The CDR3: CASSLGRYNEQFF. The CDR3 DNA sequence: TGTGCCAGCAGCTTAGGCAGATACAATGAGCAGTTCTTC.

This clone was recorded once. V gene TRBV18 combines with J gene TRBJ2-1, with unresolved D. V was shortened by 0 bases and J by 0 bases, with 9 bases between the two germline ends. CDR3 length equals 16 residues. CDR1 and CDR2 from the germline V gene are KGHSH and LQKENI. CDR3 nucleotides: TGTGCCAGCTCACCACCCTCCGGTAGCTCCTACAATGAGCAGTTCTTC. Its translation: CASSPPSGSSYNEQFF.

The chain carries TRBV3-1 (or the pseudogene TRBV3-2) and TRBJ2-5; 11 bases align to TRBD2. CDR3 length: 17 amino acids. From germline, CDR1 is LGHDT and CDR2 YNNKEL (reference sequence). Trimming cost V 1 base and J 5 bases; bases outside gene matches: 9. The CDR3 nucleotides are TGTGCCAGCAGCCAAGGGGGTAGCGGGAGGGCCGGGGAGACCCAGTACTTC. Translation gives CASSQGGSGRAGETQYF.